The clone carrying this TCR beta chain was found many times. No antigen is known for it. As to treatment: skin biopsy from PPD injection site in Mantoux-positive individual. An oligonucleotide containing a UMI was ligated to the 3' end of TCR cDNA. Tuberculin skin test biopsies were taken where PPD was injected in Mantoux-positive people. The SP2 primer and nested alpha and beta constant region primers amplified ligated cDNA in four rounds. TCRdb redid the calling of the UMI-ligation and nested PCR reads with MiXCR, one entry per CDR3 protein. The sample lists some 15,000 distinct CDR3 sequences; roughly 5.2% were seen once. The data derive from a study of naive and memory T cell subsets. General study points: This RNA-based method may be sensitive to activation-related transcript changes. TCRs were reportedly recovered from both biopsy types, mostly tuberculin test sites.

CDR3 size: 15 residues. V was trimmed by 9 bases and J by 1 base, leaving 17 bases between them. The V gene's germline CDR1 is KGHDR and CDR2 SFDVKD. This sample comprised skin, obtained from a tuberculin skin test site. This chain joins TRBV24-1 and TRBJ1-2; D remains ambiguous. The source is an adult in good health. The CDR3 nucleotides are TGTGCCACCTTCAAGCCCCGTAGGGATAACTATGGCTACACCTTC. It encodes CATFKPRRDNYGYTF.